The entry that follows covers one T cell receptor beta chain sequence. Its matching antigen is unknown. A quantity of about 0.5 to 1 ug RNA underwent reverse transcription using random hexamers. The authors amplified TCR beta CDR3 across 54 Vbeta and 13 Jbeta using immunoSEQ multiplex PCR. TCRdb called the immunoSEQ multiplex PCR reads again in MiXCR, with one record for every CDR3 protein. The sample carries some 210,000 distinct CDR3 sequences, about 94% recorded once. This entry is derived from a study of CD8 T cells in Susac syndrome. Across the study: Patients with Susac syndrome were therapy-naive, treated with corticosteroids, or treated with intravenous immunoglobulin alone when blood was collected.

TCR beta sequences were obtained from blood CD8+ and CD4+ T cells. The V end was cut by 2 bases, the J end by 11 bases, with 5 bases between. CDR1 and CDR2 from the germline V gene are SGHTS and YDEGEE. The CDR3 has 11 residues. Notes on the study in general: As the study acknowledged, the number of individuals who were part of its TCR sequencing and HLA analysis was relatively small.

The receptor was derived from a human donor with Susac syndrome. The chain carries TRBV5-8 and TRBJ1-6; D is unclear. Sequenced material: CD4+ T cells from PBMCs. The CDR3 region has the DNA TGTGCCAGCAGCTTTGCGGCACCCCTCCACTTT. Translation gives CASSFAAPLHF.